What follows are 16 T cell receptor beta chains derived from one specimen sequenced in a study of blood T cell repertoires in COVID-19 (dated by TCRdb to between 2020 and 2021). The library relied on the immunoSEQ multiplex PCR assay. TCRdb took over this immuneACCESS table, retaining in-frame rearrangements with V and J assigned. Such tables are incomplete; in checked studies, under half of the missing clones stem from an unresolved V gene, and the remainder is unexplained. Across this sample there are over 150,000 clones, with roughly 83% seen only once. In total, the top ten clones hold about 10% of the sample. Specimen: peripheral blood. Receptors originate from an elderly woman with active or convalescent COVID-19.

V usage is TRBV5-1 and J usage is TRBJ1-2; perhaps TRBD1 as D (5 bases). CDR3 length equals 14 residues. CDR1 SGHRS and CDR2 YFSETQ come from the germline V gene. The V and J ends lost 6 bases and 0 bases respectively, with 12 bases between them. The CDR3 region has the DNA TGCGCCAGCAAGGGGTCCGAAGCTAACTATGGCTACACCTTC. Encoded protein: CASKGSEANYGYTF.

This CDR3 is CASSQVFRGGLNTEAFF. CDR3 DNA sequence: TGCGCCAGCAGCCAAGTTTTCCGGGGGGGATTGAACACTGAAGCTTTCTTT. V and J are TRBV4-1 and TRBJ1-1; D is possibly TRBD1 (5 bases). Germline V CDR1 and CDR2: MGHRA, YSYEKL. The V end lost 1 base, the J end lost 0 bases, and 15 bases lay between the germline ends. This CDR3 contains 17 residues.

CDR3 region: CASSQDYPGLATRTDTQYF. The CDR3 DNA follows: TGTGCCAGCAGCCAAGATTATCCGGGACTAGCAACTAGGACAGATACGCAGTATTTT. The chain has TRBV3-1 (or the pseudogene TRBV3-2) and TRBJ2-3; TRBD2 matches 9 bases. CDR3 length equals 19 residues. The V gene end was trimmed by 0 bases and the J gene end by 3 bases; junction bases not matched to a gene: 13. Germline assignment: CDR1 LGHDT and CDR2 YNNKEL (reference sequence).

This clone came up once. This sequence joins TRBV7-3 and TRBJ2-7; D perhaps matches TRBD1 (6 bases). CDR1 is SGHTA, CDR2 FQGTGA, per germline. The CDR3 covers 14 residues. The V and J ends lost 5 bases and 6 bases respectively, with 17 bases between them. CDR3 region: CASSLLDSLPEQYF. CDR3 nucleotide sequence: TGTGCCAGCAGCCTGCTGGACAGTCTTCCCGAGCAGTACTTC.

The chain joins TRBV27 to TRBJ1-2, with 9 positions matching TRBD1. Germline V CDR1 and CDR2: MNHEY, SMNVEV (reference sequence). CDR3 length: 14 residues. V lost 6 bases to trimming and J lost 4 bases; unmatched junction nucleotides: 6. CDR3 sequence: CASRHGTGIYGYTF. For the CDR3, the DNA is TGTGCCAGCAGGCACGGGACAGGGATCTATGGCTACACCTTC.

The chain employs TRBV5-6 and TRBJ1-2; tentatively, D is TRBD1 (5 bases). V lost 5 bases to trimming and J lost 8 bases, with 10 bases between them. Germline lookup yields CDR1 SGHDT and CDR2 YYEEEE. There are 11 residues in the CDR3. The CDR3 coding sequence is TGTGCCAGCAGATCGGGGGTGGGCTACACCTTC. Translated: CASRSGVGYTF.

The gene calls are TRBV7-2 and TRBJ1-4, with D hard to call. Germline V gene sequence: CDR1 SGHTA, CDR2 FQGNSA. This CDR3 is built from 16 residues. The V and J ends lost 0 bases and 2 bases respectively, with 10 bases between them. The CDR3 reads CASSLAESTTNEKLFF. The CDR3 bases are TGTGCCAGCAGCTTAGCAGAGAGCACGACTAATGAAAAACTGTTTTTT.

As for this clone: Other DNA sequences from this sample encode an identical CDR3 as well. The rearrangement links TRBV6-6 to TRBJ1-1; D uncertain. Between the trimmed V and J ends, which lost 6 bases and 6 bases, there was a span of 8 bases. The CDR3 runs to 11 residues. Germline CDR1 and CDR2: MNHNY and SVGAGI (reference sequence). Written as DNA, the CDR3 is TGTGCCAGCAGCCGGGAGGCTGAAGCTTTCTTT. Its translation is CASSREAEAFF.

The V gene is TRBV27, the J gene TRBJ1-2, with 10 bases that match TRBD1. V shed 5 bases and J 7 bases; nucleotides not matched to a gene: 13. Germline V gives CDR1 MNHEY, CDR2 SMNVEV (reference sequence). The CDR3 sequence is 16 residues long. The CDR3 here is CASSLFTGTGVAGYTF. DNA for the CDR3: TGTGCCAGCAGTCTATTCACCGGGACAGGGGTTGCTGGCTACACCTTC.

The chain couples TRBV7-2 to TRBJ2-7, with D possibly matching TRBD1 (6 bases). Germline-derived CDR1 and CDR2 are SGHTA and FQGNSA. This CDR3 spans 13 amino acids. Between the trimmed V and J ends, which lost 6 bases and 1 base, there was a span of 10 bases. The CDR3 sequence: CASSYDRSYEQYF. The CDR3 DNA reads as TGTGCCAGCAGTTACGACAGGTCCTACGAGCAGTACTTC.

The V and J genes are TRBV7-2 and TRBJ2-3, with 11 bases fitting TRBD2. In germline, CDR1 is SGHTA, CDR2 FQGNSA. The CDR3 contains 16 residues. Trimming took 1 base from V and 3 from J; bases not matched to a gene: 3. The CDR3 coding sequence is TGTGCCAGCAGCTTAGTCCTAGCGGGGGGAACAGATACGCAGTATTTT. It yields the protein CASSLVLAGGTDTQYF.

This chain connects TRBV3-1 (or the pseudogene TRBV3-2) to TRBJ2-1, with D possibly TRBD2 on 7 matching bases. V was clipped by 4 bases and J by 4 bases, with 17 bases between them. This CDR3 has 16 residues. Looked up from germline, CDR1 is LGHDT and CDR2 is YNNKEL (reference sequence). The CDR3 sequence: CASSRTSGGAYNEQFF. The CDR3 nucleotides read TGTGCCAGCAGCCGTACCAGTGGGGGGGCGTACAATGAGCAGTTCTTC.

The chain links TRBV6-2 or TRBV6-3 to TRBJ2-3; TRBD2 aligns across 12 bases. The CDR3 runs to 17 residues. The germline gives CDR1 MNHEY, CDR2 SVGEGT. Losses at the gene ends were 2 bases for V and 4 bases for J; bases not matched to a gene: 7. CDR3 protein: CASSYPLAGGRPDTQYF. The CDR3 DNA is TGTGCCAGCAGTTACCCCCTAGCGGGGGGGCGTCCAGATACGCAGTATTTT.

CDR3 sequence reads: CASSLSTDSQTQYF. The CDR3 DNA sequence: TGTGCCAGCAGCTTGTCCACGGACAGTCAGACCCAGTACTTC. This chain joins TRBV7-3 and TRBJ2-5, with TRBD1 as a possible D gene (6 bases). This CDR3 is built from 14 residues. Between the trimmed V and J ends, which lost 3 bases and 6 bases, there was a span of 14 bases. In germline, CDR1 is SGHTA, CDR2 FQGTGA.

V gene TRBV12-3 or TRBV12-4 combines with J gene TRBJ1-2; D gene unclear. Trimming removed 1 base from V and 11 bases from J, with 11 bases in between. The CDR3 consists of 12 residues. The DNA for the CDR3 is TGTGCCAGCAGTTTAGGACGGGAGGGTTACACCTTC. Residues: CASSLGREGYTF.

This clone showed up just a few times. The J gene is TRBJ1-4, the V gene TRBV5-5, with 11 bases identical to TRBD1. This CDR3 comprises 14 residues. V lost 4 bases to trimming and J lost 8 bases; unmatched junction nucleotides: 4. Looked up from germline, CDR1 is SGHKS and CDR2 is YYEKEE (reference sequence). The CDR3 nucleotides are TGTGCCAGCAGCCTTGGGACAGGGGGGGAAAAACTGTTTTTT. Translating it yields CASSLGTGGEKLFF.